A single sample is the source of the 13 T cell receptor beta chains below, sequenced in a study of vaccination effects on CD4 cells after COVID-19. Sequenced by immunoSEQ multiplex PCR; TCRdb stores in-frame clones only, minus some. The table lists roughly 71,000 clones, approximately 76% of them singletons. CD4+ T cells specific for antigen were expanded with viral peptide pools by the ViraFEST assay before sequencing. Scientists isolated CD4+ T cells after a roughly ten-day culture period ended. It was two doses of either the BNT162b2 or mRNA-1273 vaccine that participants received. These TCRs' antigens remain unknown. The sample here was CD4+ T cells from PBMCs cultured with HCoV-OC43 spike peptides, taken after COVID-19 vaccination. Noted subset: HCoV-OC43 spike overlapping peptide pool stimulation. The receptor source for this set is a human donor who received a COVID-19 vaccine.

The sample holds a few counts of this clone. The rearrangement joins TRBV28 to TRBJ2-7, with TRBD1 matching 9 bases. Per the germline V gene, CDR1 is MDHEN and CDR2 is SYDVKM. The CDR3 sequence is 14 residues long. Trimming cost V 6 bases and J 6 bases; bases outside gene matches: 9. The chain's CDR3 is CASRSRQGDREQYV. CDR3 sequence (DNA): TGTGCCAGCAGGTCCAGACAGGGGGATCGCGAGCAGTACGTC.

V is TRBV20-1 and J is TRBJ2-3; no clear D. Between the trimmed V and J ends, which lost 3 bases and 7 bases, there was a span of 17 bases. CDR3 length equals 14 residues. Germline V gives CDR1 DFQATT, CDR2 SNEGSKA (reference sequence). The CDR3 loop is CSASLWPLANTQYF. The CDR3 nucleotides read TGCAGTGCTAGTCTCTGGCCCTTGGCGAATACGCAGTATTTT.

CDR3 nucleotides: TGTGCCAGCAGTTACTCGGCCCAAGAGACCCAGTACTTC. Protein: CASSYSAQETQYF. The rearrangement uses TRBV6-6 and TRBJ2-5, with D unclear. V was trimmed by 0 bases and J by 1 base, leaving 3 bases between them. CDR1 MNHNY and CDR2 SVGAGI come from the germline V gene (reference sequence). The CDR3 consists of 13 residues.

The chain uses TRBV2 and TRBJ2-4; TRBD2 matches at 7 bases. The CDR3 consists of 14 residues. Germline loops: CDR1 SNHLY, CDR2 FYNNEI. J was trimmed by 1 base and V by 7 bases; bases with no gene match: 4. CDR3 in amino acids: CASKWGGAKNIQYF. The CDR3 bases are TGTGCCAGCAAGTGGGGAGGGGCCAAAAACATTCAGTACTTC.

The J gene is TRBJ1-5, the V gene TRBV20-1, with no clear D. CDR1 is DFQATT and CDR2 is SNEGSKA in the germline V gene (reference sequence). CDR3 length equals 14 residues. V gave up 3 bases and J gave up 2 bases, with 11 bases separating them. CDR3 region: CSASADLRNQPQHF. CDR3 sequence (DNA): TGCAGTGCTAGTGCTGACTTACGCAATCAGCCCCAGCATTTT.

The rearrangement uses TRBV11-2 and TRBJ1-5, with 11 nucleotides matching TRBD1. CDR1 and CDR2 from the germline V gene are SGHAT and FQNNGV. The CDR3 extends over 16 amino acids. Trimming at V came to 1 base and at J to 7 bases, leaving 6 bases not matched to a gene. This chain's CDR3 is CASSLVRGQGGQPQHF. The DNA of the CDR3 is TGTGCCAGCAGCTTAGTAAGGGGACAGGGGGGCCAGCCCCAGCATTTT. Full variable domain (remainder filled in from reference TRBV11-2 and TRBJ1-5): EAGVAQSPRYKIIEKRQSVAFWCNPISGHATLYWYQQILGQGPKLLIQFQNNGVVDDSQLPKDRFSAERLKGVDSTLKIQPAKLEDSAVYLCASSLVRGQGGQPQHFGDGTRLSIL.

The chain has TRBV24-1 and TRBJ2-5; D is undetermined. CDR3 length: 11 amino acids. Germline values: CDR1 KGHDR, CDR2 SFDVKD. V was pared by 7 bases and J by 5 bases, with 7 bases between. The CDR3 region is CATSPGETQYF. The CDR3 nucleotides read TGTGCCACCAGCCCCGGGGAGACCCAGTACTTC.

Here the CDR3 reads CASRTGASSGNTIYF. The CDR3 DNA reads as TGTGCCAGCAGAACAGGGGCCTCCTCTGGAAACACCATATATTTT. This chain uses TRBV6-5 with TRBJ1-3; 7 nucleotides match TRBD1. Germline V CDR1 and CDR2: MNHEY, SVGAGI. V trimming: 6 bases; J trimming: 0 bases; junction bases outside the gene matches: 5. The length of the CDR3 is 15 residues.

The chain uses TRBV9 and TRBJ2-1, with D possibly matching TRBD2 (5 bases). There are 14 residues in the CDR3. Trimming stripped 0 bases from V and 7 bases from J, with 11 bases between. From germline, CDR1 is SGDLS and CDR2 YYNGEE. The CDR3 sequence is CASSVGGLSNEQFF. The CDR3 region has the DNA TGTGCCAGCAGCGTAGGCGGGTTGTCGAATGAGCAGTTCTTC.

This rearrangement joins TRBV18 to TRBJ2-1; D is uncertain. V lost 5 bases, J lost 5 bases, and 19 bases lay in between. This CDR3 contains 16 residues. Germline lookup yields CDR1 KGHSH and CDR2 LQKENI. The CDR3 coding sequence is TGTGCCAGCTCAAAACAACAAGACTTTGGGAACAATGAGCAGTTCTTC. Residues: CASSKQQDFGNNEQFF.

The chain couples TRBV18 to TRBJ2-6; a weak D match, TRBD2 (5 bases). Looked up from germline, CDR1 is KGHSH and CDR2 is LQKENI. Trimming pared 0 bases from V and 0 bases from J, leaving 6 bases between. This CDR3 has 16 amino acids. For the CDR3, the DNA is TGTGCCAGCTCACCACCAGGGAGCTCTGGGGCCAACGTCCTGACTTTC. The encoded protein is CASSPPGSSGANVLTF.

This clone occurred once. The chain carries TRBV19 and TRBJ1-2; TRBD1 might be the D (6 bases). Looked up from germline, CDR1 is LNHDA and CDR2 is SQIVND (reference sequence). This CDR3 is built from 12 residues. With 3 bases removed from V and 4 bases from J, the gap between germline ends came to 6 bases. CDR3 nucleotides: TGTGCCAGTAGTATCAGGGGCTATGGCTACACCTTC. It yields the protein CASSIRGYGYTF.

The V gene is TRBV19, the J gene TRBJ2-1; D uncertain. With 3 bases removed from V and 4 bases from J, the gap between germline ends came to 13 bases. This CDR3 has 15 amino acids. CDR1 and CDR2 (germline): LNHDA, SQIVND (reference sequence). The CDR3 DNA sequence: TGTGCCAGTAGTATGCGTGACTTCGCATACAATGAGCAGTTCTTC. Translated: CASSMRDFAYNEQFF.